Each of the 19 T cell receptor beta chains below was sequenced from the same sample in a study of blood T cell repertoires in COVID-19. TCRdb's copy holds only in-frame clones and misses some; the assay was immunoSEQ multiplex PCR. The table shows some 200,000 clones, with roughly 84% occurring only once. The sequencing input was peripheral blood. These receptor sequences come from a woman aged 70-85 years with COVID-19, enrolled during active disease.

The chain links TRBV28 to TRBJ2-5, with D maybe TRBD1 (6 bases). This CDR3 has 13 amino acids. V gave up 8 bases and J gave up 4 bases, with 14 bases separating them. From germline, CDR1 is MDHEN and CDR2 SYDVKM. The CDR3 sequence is CASGPQGLETQYF. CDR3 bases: TGTGCCAGCGGACCACAGGGCTTAGAGACCCAGTACTTC.

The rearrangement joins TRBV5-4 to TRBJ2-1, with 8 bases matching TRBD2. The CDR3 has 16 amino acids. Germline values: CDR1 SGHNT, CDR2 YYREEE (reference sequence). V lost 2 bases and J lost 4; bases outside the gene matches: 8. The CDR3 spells CASSFGGRSGYNEQFF. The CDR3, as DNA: TGTGCCAGCAGCTTCGGCGGGAGGAGCGGGTACAATGAGCAGTTCTTC.

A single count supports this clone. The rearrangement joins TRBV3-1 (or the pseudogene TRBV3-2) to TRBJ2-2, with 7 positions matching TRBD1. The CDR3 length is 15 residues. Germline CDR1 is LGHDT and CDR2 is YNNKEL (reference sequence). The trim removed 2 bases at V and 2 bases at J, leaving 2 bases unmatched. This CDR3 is CASSQNRGNTGELFF. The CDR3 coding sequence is TGTGCCAGCAGCCAAAACAGGGGTAACACCGGGGAGCTGTTTTTT.

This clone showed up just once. In nucleotides, the CDR3 is TGTGCCAGCAGCCGTGGCGGGGGTCGGAACGAGCAGTACTTC. This gives the protein CASSRGGGRNEQYF. The genes are TRBV3-1 (or the pseudogene TRBV3-2) and TRBJ2-7; 7 nucleotides line up with TRBD2. J gave up 5 bases and V 4 bases, and 8 bases lay outside the gene matches. Per germline, CDR1 LGHDT and CDR2 YNNKEL (reference sequence). The length of the CDR3 is 14 residues.

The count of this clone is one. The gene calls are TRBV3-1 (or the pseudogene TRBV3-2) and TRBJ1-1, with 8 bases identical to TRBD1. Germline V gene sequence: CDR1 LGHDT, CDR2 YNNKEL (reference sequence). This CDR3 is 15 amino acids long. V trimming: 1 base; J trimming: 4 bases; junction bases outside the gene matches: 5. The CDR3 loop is CASSQGQGFGTEAFF. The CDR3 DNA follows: TGTGCCAGCAGCCAAGGACAGGGGTTTGGCACTGAAGCTTTCTTT.

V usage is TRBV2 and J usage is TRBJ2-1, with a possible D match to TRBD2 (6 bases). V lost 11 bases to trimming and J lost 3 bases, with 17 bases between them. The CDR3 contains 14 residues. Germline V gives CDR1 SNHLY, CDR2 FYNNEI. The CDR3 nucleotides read TGTGCCGGGCGCGTAGGAGGGAGCTACAATGAGCAGTTCTTC. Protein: CAGRVGGSYNEQFF.

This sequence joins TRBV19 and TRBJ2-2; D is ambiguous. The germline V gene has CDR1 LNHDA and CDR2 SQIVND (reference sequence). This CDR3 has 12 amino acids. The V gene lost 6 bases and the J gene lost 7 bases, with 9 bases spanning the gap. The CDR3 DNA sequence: TGTGCCAGTAGACAGAATATCGGGGAGCTGTTTTTT. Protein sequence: CASRQNIGELFF.

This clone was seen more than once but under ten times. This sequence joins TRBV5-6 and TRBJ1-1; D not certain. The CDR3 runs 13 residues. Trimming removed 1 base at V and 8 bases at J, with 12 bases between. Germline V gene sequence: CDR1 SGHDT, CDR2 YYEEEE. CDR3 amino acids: CASSLLSGGEAFF. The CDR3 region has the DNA TGTGCCAGCAGCTTGCTCAGTGGCGGGGAAGCTTTCTTT.

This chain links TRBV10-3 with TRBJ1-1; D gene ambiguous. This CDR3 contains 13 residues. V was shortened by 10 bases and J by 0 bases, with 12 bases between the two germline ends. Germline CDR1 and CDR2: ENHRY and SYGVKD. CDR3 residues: CATQDGLNTEAFF. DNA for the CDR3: TGTGCCACCCAAGACGGGTTGAACACTGAAGCTTTCTTT.

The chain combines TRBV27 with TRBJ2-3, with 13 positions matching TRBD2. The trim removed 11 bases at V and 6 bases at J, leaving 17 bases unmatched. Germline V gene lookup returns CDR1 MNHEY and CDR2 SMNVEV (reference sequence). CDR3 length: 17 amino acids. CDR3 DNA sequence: TGTGCCCCCCCCGGGACTAGCGGGGCACCTTCCATGGATACGCAGTATTTT. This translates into CAPPGTSGAPSMDTQYF.

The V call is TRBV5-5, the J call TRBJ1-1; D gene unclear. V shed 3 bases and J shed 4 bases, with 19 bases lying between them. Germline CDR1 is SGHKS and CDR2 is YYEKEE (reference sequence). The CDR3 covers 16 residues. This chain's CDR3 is CASSSLAGGSATEAFF. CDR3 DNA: TGTGCCAGCAGCTCCCTTGCGGGAGGTAGCGCCACTGAAGCTTTCTTT.

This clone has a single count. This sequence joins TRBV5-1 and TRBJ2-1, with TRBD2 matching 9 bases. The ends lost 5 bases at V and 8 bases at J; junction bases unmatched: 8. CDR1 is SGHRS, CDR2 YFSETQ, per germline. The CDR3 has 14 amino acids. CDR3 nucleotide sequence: TGCGCCAGCAGGTCCTTTAGCGGGGGCCATGAGCAGTTCTTC. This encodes CASRSFSGGHEQFF.

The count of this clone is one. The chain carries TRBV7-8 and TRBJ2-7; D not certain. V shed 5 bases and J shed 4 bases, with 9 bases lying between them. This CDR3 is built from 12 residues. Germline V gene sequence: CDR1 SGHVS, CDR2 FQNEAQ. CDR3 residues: CASSPSMYEQYF. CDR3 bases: TGTGCCAGCAGCCCGAGCATGTACGAGCAGTACTTC.

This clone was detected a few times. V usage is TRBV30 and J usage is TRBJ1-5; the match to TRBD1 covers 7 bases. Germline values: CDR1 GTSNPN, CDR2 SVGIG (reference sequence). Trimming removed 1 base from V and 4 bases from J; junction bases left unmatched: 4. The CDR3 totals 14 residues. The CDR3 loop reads CAWSAGGRNQPQHF. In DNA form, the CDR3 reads TGTGCCTGGAGTGCAGGGGGTAGGAATCAGCCCCAGCATTTT.

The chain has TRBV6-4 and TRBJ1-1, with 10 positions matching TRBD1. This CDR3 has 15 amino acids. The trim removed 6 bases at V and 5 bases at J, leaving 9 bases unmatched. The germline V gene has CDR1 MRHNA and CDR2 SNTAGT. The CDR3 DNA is TGTGCCAGCAGCTTGACAGGGGGCGGGTGGACTGAAGCTTTCTTT. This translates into CASSLTGGGWTEAFF.

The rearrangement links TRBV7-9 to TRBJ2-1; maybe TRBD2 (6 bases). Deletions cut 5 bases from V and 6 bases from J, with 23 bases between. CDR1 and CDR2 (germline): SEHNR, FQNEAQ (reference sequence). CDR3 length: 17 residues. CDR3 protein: CASSPRGLRESLNEQFF. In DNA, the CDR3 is TGTGCCAGCAGCCCGCGGGGCCTCCGGGAATCCCTCAATGAGCAGTTCTTC.

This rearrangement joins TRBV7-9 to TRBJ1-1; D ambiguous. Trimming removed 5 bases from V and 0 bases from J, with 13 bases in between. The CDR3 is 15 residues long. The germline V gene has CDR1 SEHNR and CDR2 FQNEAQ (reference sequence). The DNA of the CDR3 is TGTGCCAGCAGCCCCCCGGAGGGAATGAACACTGAAGCTTTCTTT. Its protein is CASSPPEGMNTEAFF.

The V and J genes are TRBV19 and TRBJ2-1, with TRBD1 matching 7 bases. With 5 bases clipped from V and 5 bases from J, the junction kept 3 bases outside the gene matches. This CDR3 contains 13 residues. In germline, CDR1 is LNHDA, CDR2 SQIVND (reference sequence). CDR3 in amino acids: CASSSTGNNEQFF. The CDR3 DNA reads TGTGCCAGTAGTTCGACAGGGAACAATGAGCAGTTCTTC.

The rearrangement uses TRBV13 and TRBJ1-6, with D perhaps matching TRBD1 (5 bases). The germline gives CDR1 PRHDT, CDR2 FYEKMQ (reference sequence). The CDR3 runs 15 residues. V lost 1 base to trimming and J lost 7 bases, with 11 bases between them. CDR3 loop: CASSLANRMNSPLHF. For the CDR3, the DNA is TGTGCCAGCAGCTTAGCGAACAGGATGAATTCACCCCTCCACTTT.